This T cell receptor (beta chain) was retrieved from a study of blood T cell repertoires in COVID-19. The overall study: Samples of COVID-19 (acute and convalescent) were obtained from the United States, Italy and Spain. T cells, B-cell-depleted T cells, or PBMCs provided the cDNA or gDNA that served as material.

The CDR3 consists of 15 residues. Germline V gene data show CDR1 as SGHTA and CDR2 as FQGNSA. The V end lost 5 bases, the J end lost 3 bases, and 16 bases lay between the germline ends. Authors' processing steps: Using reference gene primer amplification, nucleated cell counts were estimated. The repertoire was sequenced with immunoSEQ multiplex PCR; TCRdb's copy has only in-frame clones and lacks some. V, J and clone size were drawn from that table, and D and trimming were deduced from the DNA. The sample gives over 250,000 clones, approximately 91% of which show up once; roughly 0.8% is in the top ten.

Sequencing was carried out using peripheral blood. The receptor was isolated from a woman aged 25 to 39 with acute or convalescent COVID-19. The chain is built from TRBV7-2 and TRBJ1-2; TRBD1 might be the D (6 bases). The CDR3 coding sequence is TGTGCCAGCAGCGCCCGAGCGGGGGCTTACTATGGCTACACCTTC. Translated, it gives CASSARAGAYYGYTF.